The rows below give T cell receptor beta chains drawn from one sample of a study of beta chain features in type 1 diabetes. TCRdb keeps only in-frame clones here, not all; method: immunoSEQ multiplex PCR. The sample has nearly 700,000 clones, roughly 12% seen once. Sequenced: naive CD4+ T cells from blood. The receptors come from a young man with type 1 diabetes. Both conserved end residues are part of each CDR3. Each record gives: J gene, D gene, V gene, clone size, CDR3 protein, CDR3 DNA. A D gene is named only where the DNA matches it firmly. The size entry is marked missing in some rows and otherwise reads once, few, many or a size class.

J: TRBJ1-1
D: TRBD1
V: TRBV7-6
size: few
CDR3: CASSLGQGGGNTEAFF
DNA: TGTGCCAGCAGCTTAGGACAGGGGGGAGGGAACACTGAAGCTTTCTTT

J: TRBJ1-1
D: NA
V: TRBV6-5
size: few
CDR3: CASSYGSREAFF
DNA: TGTGCCAGCAGTTACGGGAGTCGTGAGGCTTTCTTT

J: TRBJ1-1
D: NA
V: TRBV6-6
size: few
CDR3: CASRLQGEVSEAFF
DNA: TGTGCCAGCAGACTCCAGGGTGAAGTCTCCGAAGCTTTCTTT

J: TRBJ2-1
D: TRBD2
V: TRBV2
size: few
CDR3: CASRGPPSGTYNEQFF
DNA: TGTGCCAGCAGGGGGCCACCGAGCGGGACCTACAATGAGCAGTTCTTC

J: TRBJ2-7
D: NA
V: TRBV7-9
size: few
CDR3: CASSLEQIYEQYF
DNA: TGTGCCAGCAGCTTAGAACAGATTTACGAGCAGTACTTC

J: TRBJ1-2
D: NA
V: TRBV29-1
size: NA
CDR3: CSGGRDQLSGYTF
DNA: TGCAGCGGTGGCCGGGACCAATTAAGTGGCTACACCTTC

J: TRBJ2-2
D: NA
V: TRBV14
size: NA
CDR3: CASSLLVVTGELFF
DNA: TGTGCCAGCAGCCTCCTGGTGGTAACCGGGGAGCTGTTTTTT

J: TRBJ2-2
D: TRBD2
V: TRBV29-1
size: few
CDR3: CSVPGGGTGHGELFF
DNA: TGCAGCGTTCCGGGGGGAGGGACGGGTCACGGGGAGCTGTTTTTT

J: TRBJ2-1
D: NA
V: TRBV5-1
size: few
CDR3: CASRVVTGSSYNEQFF
DNA: TGCGCCAGCAGGGTAGTCACAGGGAGCTCCTACAATGAGCAGTTCTTC

J: TRBJ2-7
D: NA
V: TRBV6-5
size: NA
CDR3: CASSSWQGLEGEQYF
DNA: TGTGCCAGCAGTTCGTGGCAGGGATTGGAGGGCGAGCAGTACTTC

J: TRBJ2-1
D: NA
V: TRBV5-4
size: few
CDR3: CASSLYRTFFYEQFF
DNA: TGTGCCAGCAGCTTGTACAGAACCTTCTTCTATGAGCAGTTCTTC

J: TRBJ1-5
D: NA
V: TRBV4-1
size: few
CDR3: CASSQDPGMNSNQPQHF
DNA: TGCGCCAGCAGCCAAGATCCAGGAATGAATAGCAATCAGCCCCAGCATTTT

J: TRBJ2-3
D: NA
V: TRBV30
size: NA
CDR3: CAWSVGFSTDTQYF
DNA: TGTGCCTGGAGTGTAGGGTTTAGCACAGATACGCAGTATTTT

J: TRBJ2-5
D: NA
V: TRBV5-1
size: few
CDR3: CASSLGQWLETQYF
DNA: TGCGCCAGCAGCTTGGGACAGTGGTTGGAGACCCAGTACTTC

J: TRBJ1-4
D: NA
V: TRBV15
size: few
CDR3: CATSRDLDSPLNEKLFF
DNA: TGTGCCACCAGCAGAGATTTGGATTCTCCCCTTAATGAAAAACTGTTTTTT

J: TRBJ2-7
D: NA
V: TRBV10-3
size: NA
CDR3: CAIWEQGAYEQYF
DNA: TGTGCCATCTGGGAACAGGGCGCCTACGAGCAGTACTTC

J: TRBJ2-1
D: TRBD2
V: TRBV7-7
size: few
CDR3: CASSPERGHNEQFF
DNA: TGTGCTAGCAGCCCAGAGCGGGGCCACAATGAGCAGTTCTTC

J: TRBJ1-6
D: NA
V: TRBV19
size: few
CDR3: CASNSRITYNSPLHF
DNA: TGTGCCAGTAATTCTCGGATCACCTATAATTCACCCCTCCACTTT

J: TRBJ2-7
D: TRBD1
V: TRBV18
size: few
CDR3: CASSQQGANDEQYF
DNA: TGTGCCAGCTCGCAACAGGGGGCGAACGACGAGCAGTACTTC

J: TRBJ2-1
D: NA
V: TRBV7-2
size: few
CDR3: CASRGQDSRTYNEQFF
DNA: TGTGCCAGCAGAGGGCAGGACTCCAGGACCTACAATGAGCAGTTCTTC

J: TRBJ2-3
D: NA
V: TRBV9
size: NA
CDR3: CASSVANRGDTQYF
DNA: TGTGCCAGCAGCGTAGCTAATCGGGGGGATACGCAGTATTTT

J: TRBJ2-6
D: TRBD1
V: TRBV18
size: NA
CDR3: CASSPPGQGIGGANVLTF
DNA: TGTGCCAGCTCACCACCGGGACAGGGTATTGGCGGGGCCAACGTCCTGACTTTC

J: TRBJ1-1
D: NA
V: TRBV2
size: NA
CDR3: CASSEALQLEAFF
DNA: TGTGCCAGCAGTGAAGCGCTTCAGCTTGAAGCTTTCTTT

J: TRBJ2-7
D: TRBD1
V: TRBV5-1
size: NA
CDR3: CASGPSTGGLREQYF
DNA: TGCGCCAGCGGCCCTTCGACAGGGGGATTACGCGAGCAGTACTTC

J: TRBJ2-5
D: NA
V: TRBV7-2
size: few
CDR3: CASSLERVIRETQYF
DNA: TGTGCCAGCAGCTTAGAGCGGGTTATACGAGAGACCCAGTACTTC

J: TRBJ2-5
D: TRBD1
V: TRBV30
size: NA
CDR3: CAWRDRGIRETQYF
DNA: TGTGCCTGGAGGGACAGGGGGATTCGAGAGACCCAGTACTTC

J: TRBJ1-2
D: NA
V: TRBV30
size: few
CDR3: CAWSPTSNNYGYTF
DNA: TGTGCCTGGAGCCCCACATCAAATAACTATGGCTACACCTTC

J: TRBJ2-1
D: NA
V: TRBV5-1
size: NA
CDR3: CASSVVLDNEQFF
DNA: TGCGCCAGCAGTGTGGTTTTAGACAATGAGCAGTTCTTC

J: TRBJ2-1
D: TRBD2
V: TRBV19
size: NA
CDR3: CASSSTSGGYNEQFF
DNA: TGTGCCAGTAGTTCGACTAGCGGGGGCTACAATGAGCAGTTCTTC

J: TRBJ1-1
D: NA
V: TRBV4-1
size: NA
CDR3: CASSQGAGAFF
DNA: TGCGCCAGCAGCCAAGGGGCGGGAGCTTTCTTT

J: TRBJ2-1
D: NA
V: TRBV19
size: NA
CDR3: CASSPRAGSYNEQFF
DNA: TGTGCCAGTAGTCCGAGAGCGGGCTCCTACAATGAGCAGTTCTTC

J: TRBJ2-2
D: TRBD2
V: TRBV7-2
size: few
CDR3: CASSSLAGGGELFF
DNA: TGTGCCAGCAGCTCTCTAGCGGGGGGCGGGGAGCTGTTTTTT

J: TRBJ2-1
D: TRBD2
V: TRBV9
size: few
CDR3: CASSVGREGNNEQFF
DNA: TGTGCCAGCAGCGTAGGGCGGGAGGGAAACAATGAGCAGTTCTTC

J: TRBJ2-3
D: NA
V: TRBV18
size: few
CDR3: CASSPSYVGRDTQYF
DNA: TGTGCCAGCTCACCTTCCTACGTAGGGAGAGATACGCAGTATTTT

J: TRBJ2-1
D: TRBD2
V: TRBV9
size: once
CDR3: CASSVVGTSSPNEQFF
DNA: TGTGCCAGCAGCGTAGTTGGGACTAGCTCCCCCAATGAGCAGTTCTTC

J: TRBJ2-1
D: TRBD1
V: TRBV5-1
size: few
CDR3: CASSSDRGNEQFF
DNA: TGCGCCAGCAGTTCGGACAGGGGCAATGAGCAGTTCTTC

J: TRBJ2-1
D: NA
V: TRBV11-2
size: NA
CDR3: CASSPPASPLAFDEQFF
DNA: TGTGCCAGCAGCCCCCCCGCTAGTCCTTTGGCGTTCGATGAGCAGTTCTTC

J: TRBJ1-1
D: NA
V: TRBV14
size: NA
CDR3: CASSQDTPSEAFF
DNA: TGTGCCAGCAGCCAAGATACCCCCTCTGAAGCTTTCTTT

J: TRBJ2-6
D: TRBD1
V: TRBV29-1
size: few
CDR3: CSVVTGPSGANVLTF
DNA: TGCAGCGTGGTGACAGGGCCCTCTGGGGCCAACGTCCTGACTTTC

J: TRBJ2-2
D: NA
V: TRBV11-2
size: NA
CDR3: CASSLRGTFDTGELFF
DNA: TGTGCCAGCAGCTTAAGGGGGACATTCGACACCGGGGAGCTGTTTTTT

J: TRBJ2-7
D: NA
V: TRBV13
size: few
CDR3: CASSLRAGGYEQYF
DNA: TGTGCCAGCAGCTTAAGGGCAGGGGGGTACGAGCAGTACTTC

J: TRBJ2-3
D: TRBD2
V: TRBV25-1
size: few
CDR3: CASSVAGDYTDTQYF
DNA: TGTGCCAGCAGTGTAGCGGGGGACTACACAGATACGCAGTATTTT

J: TRBJ1-5
D: NA
V: TRBV6-5
size: once
CDR3: CASSYSRYSNQPQHF
DNA: TGTGCCAGCAGTTACTCACGGTATAGCAATCAGCCCCAGCATTTT

J: TRBJ1-4
D: NA
V: TRBV25-1
size: NA
CDR3: CATMDPQGPQEKLFF
DNA: TGTGCCACCATGGACCCCCAAGGGCCCCAGGAAAAACTGTTTTTT

J: TRBJ1-2
D: TRBD1
V: TRBV5-6
size: once
CDR3: CASSPIGTGALNYGYTF
DNA: TGTGCCAGCAGCCCAATCGGGACAGGGGCCCTGAACTATGGCTACACCTTC

J: TRBJ2-7
D: TRBD1
V: TRBV14
size: few
CDR3: CASSQVRIQGASYEQYF
DNA: TGTGCCAGCAGCCAGGTCAGGATTCAGGGGGCGTCCTACGAGCAGTACTTC

J: TRBJ1-1
D: TRBD1
V: TRBV6-6
size: few
CDR3: CASSRGQGMNTEAFF
DNA: TGTGCCAGCAGCCGTGGACAGGGGATGAACACTGAAGCTTTCTTT

J: TRBJ1-3
D: NA
V: TRBV27
size: NA
CDR3: CASSSSGFGNTIYF
DNA: TGTGCCAGCAGTTCGTCGGGCTTTGGAAACACCATATATTTT

J: TRBJ1-2
D: TRBD1
V: TRBV7-2
size: NA
CDR3: CASSTNPGQIYGYTF
DNA: TGTGCCAGCAGCACTAATCCGGGACAGATCTATGGCTACACCTTC

J: TRBJ2-7
D: NA
V: TRBV4-2
size: few
CDR3: CASSLLRDSYEQYF
DNA: TGTGCCAGCAGCCTTCTTAGAGACTCCTACGAGCAGTACTTC

J: TRBJ1-1
D: NA
V: TRBV5-1
size: NA
CDR3: CASSLGAAKNAEAFF
DNA: TGCGCCAGCAGCTTGGGGGCTGCCAAAAACGCTGAAGCTTTCTTT

J: TRBJ1-1
D: TRBD1
V: TRBV9
size: NA
CDR3: CASSLGTGGSLNTEAFF
DNA: TGTGCCAGCAGCCTCGGGACAGGGGGCAGCTTAAACACTGAAGCTTTCTTT